The clone carrying this T cell receptor beta chain was detected ten times or more. Its antigen is undetermined. This entry is derived from a study of T cells in Graves' hyperthyroidism and ophthalmopathy. Study-level findings and limits: Ophthalmopathy cases were set apart from stable hyperthyroidism by a 13 V-J model. Blood shared most expanded thyroid clonotypes above 0.001. Ophthalmopathy prediction by the model preceded onset by a median about 6.8 months.

The length of the CDR3 is 21 residues. In germline, CDR1 is SNHLY, CDR2 FYNNEI. The V and J ends lost 4 bases and 0 bases, in that order; junction bases with no gene match: 18. This sample holds PBMCs from approximately 10 ml fresh peripheral blood. Amplified regions were TCR beta CDR3 sequences from RNA transcripts. HTBI primers drove first-round RT-PCR of the TCR CDR3. In TCRdb, the multiplex PCR reads were re-called with MiXCR into one record per CDR3 protein. The data show about 400,000 distinct CDR3 sequences, 13% to 15% seen once. The chain employs TRBV2 and TRBJ2-1; TRBD2 matches 10 bases. The source is an older woman with Graves' ophthalmopathy. The sequencing input was blood. The CDR3 reads CASSVPDSSGRGGSSYNEQFF. The CDR3 DNA follows: TGTGCCAGCAGTGTTCCCGACTCTAGCGGGAGAGGGGGTAGCTCCTACAATGAGCAGTTCTTC.